The next 27 T cell receptor beta chains were all read from a single sample in a study of OX40 agonist ivuxolimab in advanced cancers. The table came from immunoSEQ multiplex PCR; TCRdb's copy has only in-frame clones and leaves some out. Of some 62,000 clones listed, 85% to 95% are singletons. The sequences come from CD4+ or CD8+ T cells sorted from blood, collected in a trial of the OX40 agonist ivuxolimab. Every receptor here comes from an adult with an advanced solid tumor such as melanoma, head and neck, liver or kidney cancer.

The chain joins TRBV27 to TRBJ2-7, with D perhaps matching TRBD2 (6 bases). This CDR3 has 13 amino acids. The germline V and J ends were trimmed by 5 bases and 0 bases, with 8 bases remaining between them. The germline gives CDR1 MNHEY, CDR2 SMNVEV (reference sequence). CDR3 coding DNA: TGTGCCAGCAGTCGGGGGAGCTCCTACGAGCAGTACTTC. Protein product: CASSRGSSYEQYF.

This rearrangement joins TRBV4-3 to TRBJ2-7; TRBD2 matches 12 bases. Trimming at V came to 3 bases and at J to 0 bases, leaving 6 bases not matched to a gene. Germline assignment: CDR1 LGHNA and CDR2 YSLEER. This CDR3 region has 17 residues. This CDR3 is CASSQGLAGGNSYEQYF. The DNA for the CDR3 is TGCGCCAGCAGCCAGGGTCTAGCGGGAGGGAACTCCTACGAGCAGTACTTC.

This clone was observed a few times. V gene TRBV6-1 combines with J gene TRBJ2-1, with 10 positions matching TRBD1. CDR1 and CDR2 (germline): MNHNS, SASEGT. The CDR3 is 13 amino acids. The ends lost 10 bases at V and 7 bases at J; junction bases unmatched: 7. CDR3 residues: CANSGTGENEQFF. As DNA, the CDR3 is TGTGCCAATTCCGGGACAGGGGAAAATGAGCAGTTCTTC.

The chain links TRBV27 to TRBJ1-1, with D perhaps matching TRBD1 (5 bases). The V and J ends lost 8 bases and 4 bases respectively, with 11 bases between them. CDR1 is MNHEY, CDR2 SMNVEV, per germline (reference sequence). The length of the CDR3 is 12 residues. The CDR3 DNA reads as TGTGCCAGCCGATCGGGGGGCACTGAAGCTTTCTTT. It codes for CASRSGGTEAFF.

The CDR3 nucleotides are TGTGCCAGCAGCGTAGATGAGAATGAGCAGTTCTTC. It is translated as CASSVDENEQFF. The chain couples TRBV9 to TRBJ2-1; no reliable D call. This CDR3 spans 12 amino acids. The germline V and J ends were trimmed by 0 bases and 7 bases, with 5 bases remaining between them. The germline gives CDR1 SGDLS, CDR2 YYNGEE.

This clone was observed once. The V and J genes are TRBV4-1 and TRBJ2-5; 10 bases fit TRBD2. Germline assignment: CDR1 MGHRA and CDR2 YSYEKL. This CDR3 comprises 16 residues. With V trimmed by 1 base and J by 2 bases, 4 bases remained unmatched. In nucleotides, the CDR3 is TGCGCCAGCAGCCAAGCCCGACTAGCGGGTCAAGAGACCCAGTACTTC. Protein sequence: CASSQARLAGQETQYF.

The CDR3 sequence: CASSELGATEAFF. The DNA for the CDR3 is TGTGCCAGCAGTGAACTTGGGGCCACTGAAGCTTTCTTT. This rearrangement joins TRBV6-1 to TRBJ1-1; D is possibly TRBD1 (5 bases). This CDR3 contains 13 residues. Germline CDR1 and CDR2: MNHNS and SASEGT. Trimming stripped 2 bases from V and 4 bases from J, with 8 bases between.

This chain joins TRBV28 and TRBJ1-5, with 7 bases fitting TRBD1. This CDR3 has 17 amino acids. The J segment lost 0 bases and the V segment lost 2 bases, leaving 7 bases of the junction unmatched. Per germline, CDR1 MDHEN and CDR2 SYDVKM. The CDR3 DNA follows: TGTGCCAGCAGTTTACCCAGGACAGGTAATAGCAATCAGCCCCAGCATTTT. It yields the protein CASSLPRTGNSNQPQHF.

This chain joins TRBV5-1 and TRBJ2-3; 9 bases map to TRBD2. The CDR3 contains 15 residues. V dropped 5 bases and J dropped 1; count of bases not matched to a gene: 5. Per germline, CDR1 SGHRS and CDR2 YFSETQ. This CDR3 reads CASRTRTSGTDTQYF. As DNA, the CDR3 is TGCGCCAGCAGAACCAGGACTAGCGGCACAGATACGCAGTATTTT.

This clone appeared a single time. The rearrangement links TRBV19 to TRBJ2-7; 8 nucleotides line up with TRBD2. Germline-derived CDR1 and CDR2 are LNHDA and SQIVND (reference sequence). The CDR3 is 14 residues long. Trimming removed 5 bases from V and 3 bases from J; junction bases left unmatched: 6. The CDR3 region has the DNA TGTGCCAGTAGTGTGGGACTAGAAAGCTACGAGCAGTACTTC. This translates into CASSVGLESYEQYF.

The rearrangement uses TRBV2 and TRBJ2-7, with 7 bases identical to TRBD1. The germline V gene has CDR1 SNHLY and CDR2 FYNNEI. The CDR3 loop spans 17 amino acids. Trimming removed 8 bases from V and 0 bases from J; junction bases left unmatched: 16. The CDR3 sequence is CASGSETGSPLSYEQYF. Written as DNA, the CDR3 is TGTGCCAGCGGGTCCGAGACAGGGAGTCCCCTCTCCTACGAGCAGTACTTC.

The rearrangement joins TRBV19 to TRBJ2-7; possibly TRBD1 for D (6 bases). The CDR3 runs to 14 residues. V gave up 6 bases and J gave up 4 bases, with 16 bases separating them. Germline CDR1 and CDR2: LNHDA and SQIVND (reference sequence). CDR3 nucleotides: TGTGCCAGTAGGCCAACAGGGTCGGATTACGAGCAGTACTTC. Its protein is CASRPTGSDYEQYF. The variable domain in full, completed from reference TRBV19 and TRBJ2-7, reads DGGITQSPKYLFRKEGQNVTLSCEQNLNHDAMYWYRQDPGQGLRLIYYSQIVNDFQKGDIAEGYSVSREKKESFPLTVTSAQKNPTAFYLCASRPTGSDYEQYFGPGTRLTVT.

The V gene is TRBV11-3, the J gene TRBJ2-1, with 9 positions matching TRBD2. Trimming cost V 0 bases and J 4 bases; bases outside gene matches: 7. Germline V gives CDR1 SGHNT, CDR2 YENEEA. The CDR3 is 17 residues long. CDR3 DNA sequence: TGTGCCAGCAGCTTAGATCAGGTAGCGGGAGTTTACAATGAGCAGTTCTTC. Translated, it gives CASSLDQVAGVYNEQFF. Full variable domain (missing parts from reference TRBV11-3 and TRBJ2-1): EAGVVQSPRYKIIEKKQPVAFWCNPISGHNTLYWYLQNLGQGPELLIRYENEEAVDDSQLPKDRFSAERLKGVDSTLKIQPAELGDSAVYLCASSLDQVAGVYNEQFFGPGTRLTVL.

The chain employs TRBV19 and TRBJ2-1; possibly TRBD2 for D (6 bases). CDR3 length equals 13 residues. From germline, CDR1 is LNHDA and CDR2 SQIVND (reference sequence). V dropped 5 bases and J dropped 7 bases, with 12 bases sitting between them. CDR3 protein: CASSWGRGNEQFF. CDR3 DNA sequence: TGTGCCAGTAGTTGGGGTCGGGGGAATGAGCAGTTCTTC.

The chain is built from TRBV27 and TRBJ2-5, with 9 nucleotides matching TRBD1. With V trimmed by 3 bases and J by 5 bases, 7 bases remained unmatched. CDR3 length: 15 residues. Germline V gene lookup returns CDR1 MNHEY and CDR2 SMNVEV (reference sequence). Written as DNA, the CDR3 is TGTGCCAGCAGTTTTTTGGGACAGGGTTTGGAGACCCAGTACTTC. This encodes CASSFLGQGLETQYF.

This rearrangement joins TRBV7-2 to TRBJ2-7, with D possibly matching TRBD2 (7 bases). Per germline, CDR1 SGHTA and CDR2 FQGNSA. V lost 4 bases and J lost 4, with 17 bases in between. This CDR3 region has 15 residues. The CDR3 reads CASSYYGGPSYEQYF. CDR3 nucleotide sequence: TGTGCCAGCAGCTATTACGGGGGGCCTTCATACGAGCAGTACTTC.

This chain links TRBV11-2 with TRBJ2-6; D not resolved. The CDR3 consists of 16 residues. V was shortened by 5 bases and J by 0 bases, with 11 bases between the two germline ends. Germline V gives CDR1 SGHAT, CDR2 FQNNGV. The CDR3 DNA sequence: TGTGCCAGCAGCCCAGGCGTCAACTCTGGGGCCAACGTCCTGACTTTC. Translating gives CASSPGVNSGANVLTF.

J is TRBJ2-1 and V is TRBV29-1, with 11 bases lining up with TRBD1. J lost 7 bases, V lost 7 bases, and 12 bases had no gene match. The CDR3 spans 15 residues. Germline values: CDR1 SQVTM, CDR2 ANQGSEA. The CDR3 sequence: CSGTRGQGALNEQFF. In DNA, the CDR3 is TGCAGCGGTACCCGCGGACAGGGGGCGCTGAATGAGCAGTTCTTC.

The J gene is TRBJ2-1, the V gene TRBV27; 8 positions agree with TRBD2. The ends lost 5 bases at V and 3 bases at J; junction bases unmatched: 6. The CDR3 spans 15 residues. Germline CDR1 is MNHEY and CDR2 is SMNVEV (reference sequence). CDR3 residues: CASSLSGRGYNEQFF. The DNA of the CDR3 is TGTGCCAGCAGTCTCAGCGGGAGAGGCTACAATGAGCAGTTCTTC.

The V and J genes are TRBV5-6 and TRBJ2-2, with D possibly being TRBD2 (5 bases). V was cut by 3 bases and J by 4 bases, with 10 bases left in between. The length of the CDR3 is 14 residues. The germline V gene has CDR1 SGHDT and CDR2 YYEEEE. This CDR3 reads CASSSPGITGELFF. In DNA form, the CDR3 reads TGTGCCAGCAGCTCGCCGGGGATCACCGGGGAGCTGTTTTTT.

The rearrangement joins TRBV10-2 to TRBJ2-5; D is uncertain. CDR1 and CDR2 (germline): WSHSY, SAAADI. The CDR3 extends over 13 amino acids. Trimming shortened V by 2 bases and J by 2 bases, and 6 bases separated the two germline ends. Here the CDR3 DNA reads TGCGCCAGCAGTGAGATATTGCAAGAGACCCAGTACTTC. Amino acids: CASSEILQETQYF.

The V and J genes are TRBV7-9 and TRBJ1-3; no definite D call. Germline V gene data show CDR1 as SEHNR and CDR2 as FQNEAQ (reference sequence). The V and J ends lost 6 bases and 1 base respectively, with 16 bases between them. CDR3 length: 16 residues. CDR3 loop: CASSYFSAGSGNTIYF. Written as DNA, the CDR3 is TGTGCCAGCAGTTACTTCTCGGCGGGGTCTGGAAACACCATATATTTT.

The chain links TRBV28 to TRBJ1-2; TRBD1 matches 7 bases. The CDR3 loop spans 15 amino acids. J gave up 8 bases and V 2 bases, and 11 bases lay outside the gene matches. In germline, CDR1 is MDHEN, CDR2 SYDVKM. The DNA for the CDR3 is TGTGCCAGCAGTTTACTCGGCAGGGGGTTTTTCGGCTACACCTTC. Translation gives CASSLLGRGFFGYTF.

This sequence joins TRBV29-1 and TRBJ2-3; 7 bases agree with TRBD2. The germline V gene encodes CDR1 SQVTM and CDR2 ANQGSEA. CDR3 length: 13 amino acids. V was pared by 3 bases and J by 10 bases, with 10 bases of the junction left unmatched. CDR3 protein: CSVDRAGESAQYF. CDR3 DNA sequence: TGCAGCGTTGATCGGGCGGGAGAAAGCGCGCAGTATTTT.

The chain links TRBV29-1 to TRBJ1-1, with D unresolved. Germline V gene lookup returns CDR1 SQVTM and CDR2 ANQGSEA. There are 11 residues in the CDR3. Between the trimmed V and J ends, which lost 7 bases and 5 bases, there was a span of 11 bases. The CDR3 region is CSGVRETEAFF. The CDR3 DNA is TGCAGCGGCGTTAGGGAAACTGAAGCTTTCTTT.

The chain recombines TRBV19 with TRBJ2-2; D is ambiguous. The germline gives CDR1 LNHDA, CDR2 SQIVND (reference sequence). The germline V and J ends were trimmed by 7 bases and 7 bases, with 10 bases remaining between them. The CDR3 totals 12 residues. In DNA form, the CDR3 reads TGTGCCAGTACCCCCGGCAGCGGGGAGCTGTTTTTT. Its protein product is CASTPGSGELFF.

The chain uses TRBV19 and TRBJ1-3; tentatively, D is TRBD1 (5 bases). Germline CDR1 reads LNHDA; CDR2 reads SQIVND (reference sequence). Trimming shortened V by 3 bases and J by 0 bases, and 9 bases separated the two germline ends. This CDR3 has 15 residues. CDR3 bases: TGTGCCAGTAGTATCGCAGACAGCTCTGGAAACACCATATATTTT. Amino acid sequence: CASSIADSSGNTIYF.